These 19 T cell receptor beta chains were sequenced from one sample in a study of shared clonotypes between healthy human individuals. Clones were sequenced by immunoSEQ multiplex PCR, and TCRdb holds only the in-frame ones, with some missing. The table includes roughly 720,000 clones, 90% detected once. The sample was memory CD8+ T cells from PBMCs. Documented subset: CD45RO+ cells pooled with CCR7-negative TemRA cells. The receptor source for this set is a man between 18 and 35 years old in good health. Some clones in this sample may be carry-over from other donors' samples.

The V call is TRBV30, the J call TRBJ2-7; 11 bases are shared with TRBD1. CDR1 is GTSNPN, CDR2 SVGIG, per germline (reference sequence). The CDR3 covers 15 residues. V dropped 5 bases and J dropped 0; count of bases not matched to a gene: 6. In nucleotides, the CDR3 is TGTGCCTGGGGCCGGGACAGGGGGACCTCCTACGAGCAGTACTTC. It is translated as CAWGRDRGTSYEQYF.

This chain uses TRBV5-1 with TRBJ1-1; no clear D. Trimming removed 2 bases from V and 6 bases from J, with 14 bases in between. From germline, CDR1 is SGHRS and CDR2 YFSETQ. The CDR3 runs to 14 residues. The CDR3 here is CASSFTSGGSEAFF. The CDR3 nucleotides are TGCGCCAGCAGCTTTACCTCGGGAGGATCTGAAGCTTTCTTT.

This chain uses TRBV6-1 with TRBJ2-1; 9 bases are shared with TRBD2. The CDR3 has 17 residues. With V trimmed by 1 base and J by 8 bases, 12 bases remained unmatched. Germline values: CDR1 MNHNS, CDR2 SASEGT. This chain's CDR3 is CASSEDYWPSGMDEQFF. The CDR3 DNA follows: TGTGCCAGCAGTGAAGATTACTGGCCTAGCGGGATGGATGAGCAGTTCTTC.

The chain employs TRBV10-3 and TRBJ1-1, with D maybe TRBD1 (6 bases). Germline CDR1 ENHRY, CDR2 SYGVKD. The CDR3 is 15 amino acids. The germline V and J ends were trimmed by 0 bases and 5 bases, with 13 bases remaining between them. The CDR3 here is CAISESWGASTEAFF. The CDR3 region has the DNA TGTGCCATCAGTGAGTCGTGGGGGGCGAGTACTGAAGCTTTCTTT.

This chain uses TRBV11-1 with TRBJ1-2, with 9 bases identical to TRBD1. This CDR3 contains 14 residues. The germline V gene encodes CDR1 SGHAT and CDR2 FQDESV (reference sequence). J was trimmed by 6 bases and V by 3 bases; bases with no gene match: 5. CDR3 nucleotides: TGTGCCAGCAGCTTCCGGACAGGGGAGGATGGCTACACCTTC. Amino acids: CASSFRTGEDGYTF.

The chain combines TRBV7-9 with TRBJ2-3, with TRBD2 matching over 9 bases. V shed 6 bases and J 2 bases; nucleotides not matched to a gene: 3. Germline values: CDR1 SEHNR, CDR2 FQNEAQ (reference sequence). The CDR3 sequence is 14 residues long. CDR3 sequence (DNA): TGTGCCAGCAGGGGCGGGAGGGCCACAGATACGCAGTATTTT. Protein sequence: CASRGGRATDTQYF.

The chain combines TRBV29-1 with TRBJ1-3; the D is unclear. V lost 4 bases and J lost 0, with 4 bases in between. CDR1 is SQVTM, CDR2 ANQGSEA, per germline. CDR3 size: 12 residues. The CDR3, as DNA: TGCAGCGTTGGGGTCTCTGGAAACACCATATATTTT. It is translated as CSVGVSGNTIYF.

The V call is TRBV5-6, the J call TRBJ2-5; 7 bases agree with TRBD1. The CDR3 sequence is 15 residues long. V trimming: 4 bases; J trimming: 4 bases; junction bases outside the gene matches: 10. Germline CDR1 SGHDT, CDR2 YYEEEE. The CDR3 protein is CASSPLRGRAETQYF. In DNA, the CDR3 is TGTGCCAGCAGCCCCCTAAGGGGGCGGGCAGAGACCCAGTACTTC.

This sequence joins TRBV11-2 and TRBJ2-3; D unclear. Germline V gene lookup returns CDR1 SGHAT and CDR2 FQNNGV. Trimming removed 5 bases at V and 6 bases at J, with 15 bases between. The CDR3 runs 14 residues. The CDR3 reads CASSDGPVGDTQYF. CDR3 sequence (DNA): TGTGCCAGCAGCGACGGGCCAGTCGGGGATACGCAGTATTTT.

In the case of this clone: Other DNA variants within this sample encode the same CDR3. The rearrangement links TRBV9 to TRBJ2-1, with D possibly TRBD2 on 6 matching bases. Per the germline V gene, CDR1 is SGDLS and CDR2 is YYNGEE. The CDR3 totals 15 residues. Between the trimmed V and J ends, which lost 2 bases and 0 bases, there was a span of 9 bases. In DNA form, the CDR3 reads TGTGCCAGCAGCGTGGAGGGAGCCTCCTACAATGAGCAGTTCTTC. It translates to CASSVEGASYNEQFF.

This chain connects TRBV4-2 to TRBJ2-2; TRBD2 matches at 10 bases. CDR1 and CDR2 (germline): LGHNA, YNFKEQ. Germline trimming cut 4 bases from V and 6 bases from J; bases unmatched to any gene: 8. This CDR3 has 16 amino acids. CDR3 in amino acids: CASSPRAGLAAGELFF. The CDR3 DNA reads as TGTGCCAGCAGCCCCAGGGCCGGACTAGCGGCCGGGGAGCTGTTTTTT.

The count of this clone is one. DNA of the CDR3: TGTGCCAGCACCATAGCGGGAGGGCACTACGAGCAGTACTTC. This gives the protein CASTIAGGHYEQYF. The J gene is TRBJ2-7, the V gene TRBV28, with 11 positions matching TRBD2. With 7 bases clipped from V and 3 bases from J, the junction kept 5 bases outside the gene matches. The length of the CDR3 is 14 residues. Germline V gene lookup returns CDR1 MDHEN and CDR2 SYDVKM.

The chain combines TRBV11-2 with TRBJ2-3; possibly TRBD2 for D (6 bases). Trimming pared 3 bases from V and 4 bases from J, leaving 20 bases between. CDR3 size: 17 residues. The V gene's germline CDR1 is SGHAT and CDR2 FQNNGV. Written as DNA, the CDR3 is TGTGCCAGCAGCTTCCCAAGAAGAATTACGGGGGCAGATACGCAGTATTTT. Its translation: CASSFPRRITGADTQYF.

J is TRBJ2-7 and V is TRBV4-1; 8 bases map to TRBD2. Per the germline V gene, CDR1 is MGHRA and CDR2 is YSYEKL. The CDR3 loop spans 14 amino acids. The V segment lost 4 bases and the J segment 2 bases; nucleotides outside the gene matches: 4. The CDR3 region has the DNA TGCGCCAGCAGCCCGGGGGGGGAAGCCTACGAGCAGTACTTC. This gives the protein CASSPGGEAYEQYF.

The chain is built from TRBV19 and TRBJ2-1; TRBD2 is a possible D gene (5 bases). Germline CDR1 and CDR2: LNHDA and SQIVND (reference sequence). V lost 1 base, J lost 5 bases, and 12 bases lay in between. CDR3 length: 15 residues. DNA for the CDR3: TGTGCCAGTAGTATAGCTCGATCGACTAACAATGAGCAGTTCTTC. Residues: CASSIARSTNNEQFF.

The V and J genes are TRBV9 and TRBJ1-1; D is unresolved. The V end was cut by 4 bases, the J end by 4 bases, with 11 bases between. Germline-derived CDR1 and CDR2 are SGDLS and YYNGEE. There are 13 residues in the CDR3. The CDR3 loop is CASSTGGITEAFF. CDR3 DNA sequence: TGTGCCAGCAGCACGGGAGGGATCACTGAAGCTTTCTTT.

The gene calls are TRBV9 and TRBJ1-3, with TRBD1 matching 8 bases. The CDR3 totals 15 residues. CDR1 SGDLS and CDR2 YYNGEE come from the germline V gene. The V gene end was trimmed by 4 bases and the J gene end by 3 bases; junction bases not matched to a gene: 6. As DNA, the CDR3 is TGTGCCAGCAGCACGGACAGGGAGGGTGGAAACACCATATATTTT. It yields the protein CASSTDREGGNTIYF.

V gene TRBV7-2 combines with J gene TRBJ1-1; D may be TRBD1 (6 bases). Germline V gene data show CDR1 as SGHTA and CDR2 as FQGNSA. V was trimmed by 5 bases and J by 4 bases, leaving 11 bases between them. The CDR3 length is 13 residues. Here the CDR3 reads CASSQGHSTEAFF. The DNA of the CDR3 is TGTGCCAGCAGCCAGGGACATTCCACTGAAGCTTTCTTT.

J is TRBJ2-2 and V is TRBV25-1, with 9 bases matching TRBD1. CDR1 MGHDK and CDR2 SYGVNS come from the germline V gene. The CDR3 consists of 14 residues. Unmatched junction bases numbered 6, after V lost 3 bases and J lost 10 bases. The CDR3 coding sequence is TGTGCCAGCAGTGACTACAGGGGGCATGAGGAGCTGTTTTTT. This encodes CASSDYRGHEELFF.